This TCR beta chain originates from a study of ipilimumab plus nivolumab after autologous stem cell transplantation (dated by TCRdb to the early 2020s). Broadly, across the study: Trial patients received a median of about five ipilimumab doses and fewer than 10 nivolumab doses. The intent-to-treat population of the trial was made up of 35 to 40 patients. Patients undergoing autologous transplant for high-risk diffuse large B cell lymphoma, mature T cell lymphoma, or multiple myeloma were enrolled in the trial. Both primary refractory and relapsed disease were represented in the DLBCL cohort, where 18-month progression-free survival was around 86% and 29%, respectively.

The CDR3 holds 13 amino acids from the cysteine to the phenylalanine. Only the CDR3 DNA is retained, 39 bases long and in frame from the first base. CDR1 and CDR2, per the germline V gene, are SGHTA and FQGTGA. The junction carries 13 bases between V and J, which are trimmed by 5 bases and 8 bases respectively. Libraries were made using the immunoSEQ multiplex PCR assay. Entries here come from immuneACCESS through TCRdb and include only in-frame sequences with V and J called. Some clones fail to appear in such tables; in the studies checked, an unresolved V gene covers under half of the shortfall, and the cause of the remainder is unknown. Recorded for this sample are about 19,000 clones; 81% of them occurred a single time. Approximately 7% of the sample comes from the top ten. Checkpoint therapy was initiated 14 to 28 days after autologous transplant, and ipilimumab was administered at 1 mg/kg intravenously on day 1 of selected weeks. Nivolumab was given at 3 mg/kg intravenously on day 1 of weeks 1, 4, 7, 10, and every two weeks through week 26. Combined checkpoint inhibition with ipilimumab and nivolumab as consolidation after autologous stem cell transplantation was tested in a Phase Ib clinical trial.

As concerns this clone: Its antigen specificity is not known. Base qualities are not provided; no much larger clone lies one nucleotide away. The sample has other DNA sequences that encode this CDR3 too.

Points the paper makes about the study in general: The authors concluded that combined checkpoint inhibition appeared tolerable when used as consolidation after transplant. The authors stated that profiles of the T cell receptor repertoire, regulatory T cell phenotype and gut microbiota provided a biologic rationale for studying this approach further.

This receptor was taken from a male donor with diffuse large B-cell lymphoma. The sample in question was PBMCs, obtained in a trial of ipilimumab plus nivolumab as post-transplant consolidation. The rearranged chain carries TRBV7-3 and TRBJ2-1; a tentative D call is TRBD2 (7 bases match). The DNA sequence reads TGTGCCAGCAGCCCCAGGGGAGGGGATGAGCAGTTCTTC. Translated, it gives CASSPRGGDEQFF.